The present TCR beta chain was sequenced within a study of T-cell memory formation after mild COVID-19. For the study at large: There were largely donor-specific TCR clusters.

After removal of 4 bases from V and 4 bases from J, the junction contained 8 bases not matched to a gene. The CDR3 spans 16 residues. Overall study findings and caveats: Several responding clones turned up in pre-infection memory, indicating that cross-reactive memory may have taken part. CD4+ contracting clones lay mainly in CM and EM, CD8+ ones in EMRA.

Regarding this clonotype: Its antigen is currently unknown.

Sample barcodes and UMIs were carried by the TCR alpha and TCR beta cDNA libraries that 5'RACE generated with constant-segment primers. One entry per CDR3 protein results from TCRdb running MiXCR on the 5' RACE reads. The sample includes roughly 350,000 distinct CDR3 sequences, roughly 15% seen only once; the top ten take about 24%. Sequenced input: PBMCs or a T cell subset sorted from them (not recorded which). The sequence was obtained from a man between 18 and 35 years old who had mild COVID-19 (a few samples of this study predate the infection). Cell type and time point are not known. The chain is built from TRBV12-3 or TRBV12-4 and TRBJ2-3; 10 nucleotides match TRBD2. The CDR3 spells CASSYQLAGYADTQYF. The CDR3 nucleotides are TGTGCCAGCAGTTACCAACTAGCGGGGTATGCAGATACGCAGTATTTT.